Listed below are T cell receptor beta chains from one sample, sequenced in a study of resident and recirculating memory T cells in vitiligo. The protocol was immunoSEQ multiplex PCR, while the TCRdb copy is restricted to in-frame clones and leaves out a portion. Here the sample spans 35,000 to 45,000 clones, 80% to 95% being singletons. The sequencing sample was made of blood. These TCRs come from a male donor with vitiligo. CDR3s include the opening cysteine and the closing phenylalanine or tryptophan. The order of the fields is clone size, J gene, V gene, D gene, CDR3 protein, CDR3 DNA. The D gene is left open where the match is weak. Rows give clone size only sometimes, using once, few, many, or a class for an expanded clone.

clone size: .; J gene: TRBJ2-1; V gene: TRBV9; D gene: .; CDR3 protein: CASSVRGGGSSYNEQFF; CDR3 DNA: TGTGCCAGCAGCGTACGAGGGGGGGGGAGCTCCTACAATGAGCAGTTCTTC
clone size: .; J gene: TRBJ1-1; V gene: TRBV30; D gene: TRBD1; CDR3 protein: CAWTVGQGARAFF; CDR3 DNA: TGTGCCTGGACTGTAGGACAGGGGGCTAGAGCTTTCTTT
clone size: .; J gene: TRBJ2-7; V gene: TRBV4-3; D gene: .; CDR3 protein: CASSQAFGGLYEQYF; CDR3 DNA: TGCGCCAGCAGCCAAGCGTTTGGCGGCCTCTACGAGCAGTACTTC
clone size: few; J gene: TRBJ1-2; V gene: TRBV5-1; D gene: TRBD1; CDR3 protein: CASGGQDYGYTF; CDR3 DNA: TGCGCCAGTGGGGGACAGGACTATGGCTACACCTTC
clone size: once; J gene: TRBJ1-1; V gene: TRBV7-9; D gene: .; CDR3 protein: CASSMGTDRTEAFF; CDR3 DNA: TGTGCCAGCAGCATGGGGACTGATCGCACTGAAGCTTTCTTT
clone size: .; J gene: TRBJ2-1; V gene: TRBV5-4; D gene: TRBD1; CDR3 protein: CASSGRPTGQVEQFF; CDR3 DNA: TGTGCCAGCAGCGGGAGACCGACAGGGCAGGTTGAGCAGTTCTTC
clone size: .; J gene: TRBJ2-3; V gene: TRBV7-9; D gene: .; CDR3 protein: CASSLAATQDGDTQYF; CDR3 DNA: TGTGCCAGCAGCTTAGCAGCTACCCAGGATGGGGATACGCAGTATTTT
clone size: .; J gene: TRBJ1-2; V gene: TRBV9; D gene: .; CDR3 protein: CASSAPYGYTF; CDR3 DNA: TGTGCCAGCAGCGCCCCGTATGGCTACACCTTC
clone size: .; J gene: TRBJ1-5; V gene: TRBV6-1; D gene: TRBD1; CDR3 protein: CASTGGTGESQPQHF; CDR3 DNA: TGTGCCAGCACGGGGGGGACAGGGGAGTCTCAGCCCCAGCATTTT
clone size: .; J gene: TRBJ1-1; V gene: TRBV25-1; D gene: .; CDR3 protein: CASSESGRNTEAFF; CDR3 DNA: TGTGCCAGCAGTGAGTCCGGGAGGAACACTGAAGCTTTCTTT
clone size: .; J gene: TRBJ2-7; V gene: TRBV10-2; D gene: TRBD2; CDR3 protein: CASSESGGGGSYEQYF; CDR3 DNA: TGCGCCAGCAGTGAATCGGGGGGGGGCGGCTCCTACGAGCAGTACTTC
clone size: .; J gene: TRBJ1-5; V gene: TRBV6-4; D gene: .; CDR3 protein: CASSATATNQPQHF; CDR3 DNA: TGTGCCAGCAGTGCGACAGCAACCAATCAGCCCCAGCATTTT
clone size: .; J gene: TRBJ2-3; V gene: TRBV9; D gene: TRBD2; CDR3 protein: CASSVNVAGGGTDTQYF; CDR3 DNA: TGTGCCAGCAGCGTAAATGTAGCGGGGGGCGGCACAGATACGCAGTATTTT
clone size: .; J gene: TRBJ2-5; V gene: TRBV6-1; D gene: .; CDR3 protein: CASSERGWGVQETQYF; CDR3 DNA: TGTGCCAGCAGTGAACGGGGGTGGGGGGTACAAGAGACCCAGTACTTC
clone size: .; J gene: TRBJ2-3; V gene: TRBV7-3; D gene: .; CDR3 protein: CASSLRGPGWTDTQYF; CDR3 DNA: TGTGCCAGCAGCTTAAGAGGTCCGGGGTGGACAGATACGCAGTATTTT
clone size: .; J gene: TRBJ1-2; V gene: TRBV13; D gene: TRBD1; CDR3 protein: CASSPGQGIRYGYTF; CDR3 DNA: TGTGCCAGCAGCCCCGGACAGGGGATAAGGTATGGCTACACCTTC
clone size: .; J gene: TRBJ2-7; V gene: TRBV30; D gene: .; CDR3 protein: CAWKEVYEQYF; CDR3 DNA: TGTGCCTGGAAGGAGGTCTACGAGCAGTACTTC
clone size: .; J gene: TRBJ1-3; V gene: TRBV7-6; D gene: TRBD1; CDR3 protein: CASSLGQGAKGNTIYF; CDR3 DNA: TGTGCCAGCAGCTTGGGACAGGGGGCGAAAGGAAACACCATATATTTT
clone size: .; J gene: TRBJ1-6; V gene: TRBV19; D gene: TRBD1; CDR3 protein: CASSTSDRGPSPLHF; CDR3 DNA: TGTGCCAGTAGTACCTCCGACAGGGGGCCTTCACCCCTCCACTTT
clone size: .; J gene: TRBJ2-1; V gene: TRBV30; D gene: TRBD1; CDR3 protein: CAWSRLVGQGEQFF; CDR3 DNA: TGTGCCTGGAGCCGCCTAGTGGGACAGGGTGAGCAGTTCTTC
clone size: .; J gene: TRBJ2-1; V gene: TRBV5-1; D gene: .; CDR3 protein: CASSLVRNHNEQFF; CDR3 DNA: TGCGCCAGCAGCTTGGTCAGGAATCACAATGAGCAGTTCTTC
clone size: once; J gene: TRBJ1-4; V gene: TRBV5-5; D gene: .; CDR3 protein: CASSLVAVTNEKLFF; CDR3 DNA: TGTGCCAGCAGCTTGGTGGCGGTAACTAATGAAAAACTGTTTTTT
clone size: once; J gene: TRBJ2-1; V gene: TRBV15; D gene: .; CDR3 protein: CATSRENYHNEQFF; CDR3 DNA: TGTGCCACCAGCAGAGAAAACTACCACAATGAGCAGTTCTTC
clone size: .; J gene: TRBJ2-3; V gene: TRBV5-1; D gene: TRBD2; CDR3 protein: CASSLEAGFSGDTQYF; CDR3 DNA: TGCGCCAGCAGCTTGGAGGCGGGTTTTAGCGGGGATACGCAGTATTTT
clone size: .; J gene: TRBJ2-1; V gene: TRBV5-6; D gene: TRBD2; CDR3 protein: CASTLAGGLYNEQFF; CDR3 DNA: TGTGCCAGCACCCTAGCGGGGGGTCTCTACAATGAGCAGTTCTTC
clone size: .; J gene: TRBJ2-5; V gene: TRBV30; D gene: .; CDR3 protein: CAWSNKETQYF; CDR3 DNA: TGTGCCTGGAGTAATAAAGAGACCCAGTACTTC
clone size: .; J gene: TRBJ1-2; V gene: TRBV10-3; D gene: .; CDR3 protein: CAISEGVANYGYTF; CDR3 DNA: TGTGCCATCAGTGAGGGAGTGGCCAACTATGGCTACACCTTC
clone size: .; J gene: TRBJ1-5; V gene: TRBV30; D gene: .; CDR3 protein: CAWDSPGHRNQPQHF; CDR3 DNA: TGTGCCTGGGACAGCCCTGGCCACCGCAATCAGCCCCAGCATTTT
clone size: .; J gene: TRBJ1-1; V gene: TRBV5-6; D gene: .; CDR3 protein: CASSLAPRDTEAFF; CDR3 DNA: TGTGCCAGCAGCTTGGCCCCCAGGGACACTGAAGCTTTCTTT
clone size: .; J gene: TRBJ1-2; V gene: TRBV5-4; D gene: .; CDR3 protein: CASSPGQINYGYTF; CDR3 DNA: TGTGCCAGCAGCCCGGGACAAATTAACTATGGCTACACCTTC
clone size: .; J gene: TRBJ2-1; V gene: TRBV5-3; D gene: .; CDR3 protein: CARSPQGIRVDYNEQFF; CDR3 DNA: TGTGCCAGAAGCCCGCAGGGAATCCGAGTTGACTACAATGAGCAGTTCTTC
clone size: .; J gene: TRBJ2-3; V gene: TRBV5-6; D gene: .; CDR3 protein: CASSLDAGASDTQYF; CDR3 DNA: TGTGCCAGCAGCTTGGACGCGGGGGCTTCAGATACGCAGTATTTT
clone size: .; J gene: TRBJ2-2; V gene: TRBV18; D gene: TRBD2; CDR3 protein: CASSPIAGAGELFF; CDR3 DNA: TGTGCCAGCTCACCAATTGCGGGGGCCGGGGAGCTGTTTTTT
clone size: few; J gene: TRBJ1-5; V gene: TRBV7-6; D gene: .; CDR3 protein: CASSLETGFNQPQHF; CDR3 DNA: TGTGCCAGCAGCCTCGAAACAGGGTTTAATCAGCCCCAGCATTTT
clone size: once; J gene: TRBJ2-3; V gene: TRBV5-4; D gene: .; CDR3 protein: CASSLDAGRTDTQYF; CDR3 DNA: TGTGCCAGCAGCTTGGACGCTGGTAGAACAGATACGCAGTATTTT
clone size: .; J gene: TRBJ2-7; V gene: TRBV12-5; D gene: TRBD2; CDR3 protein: CASGLGLAGPYEQYF; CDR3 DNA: TGTGCTAGTGGGTTAGGACTAGCGGGGCCCTACGAGCAGTACTTC
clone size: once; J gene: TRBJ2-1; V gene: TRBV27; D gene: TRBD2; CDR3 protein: CASSLSGGTNNEQFF; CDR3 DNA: TGTGCCAGCAGCTTGAGCGGGGGGACAAACAATGAGCAGTTCTTC
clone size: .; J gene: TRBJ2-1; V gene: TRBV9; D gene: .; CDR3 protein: CASSVQANLPEQFF; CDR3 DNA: TGTGCCAGCAGCGTCCAGGCAAATTTACCTGAGCAGTTCTTC
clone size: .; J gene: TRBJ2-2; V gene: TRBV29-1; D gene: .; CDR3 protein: CSVGGAKGTMTGELFF; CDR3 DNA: TGCAGCGTTGGGGGGGCAAAGGGGACTATGACCGGGGAGCTGTTTTTT
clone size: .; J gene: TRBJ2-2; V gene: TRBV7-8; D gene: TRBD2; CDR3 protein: CASSGRVIRGGTGELFF; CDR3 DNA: TGTGCCAGCAGCGGGAGGGTCATCCGGGGGGGAACCGGGGAGCTGTTTTTT
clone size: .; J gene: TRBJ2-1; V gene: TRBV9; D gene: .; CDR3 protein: CASSVGLYSYNEQFF; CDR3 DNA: TGTGCCAGCAGCGTCGGGTTATACTCCTACAATGAGCAGTTCTTC
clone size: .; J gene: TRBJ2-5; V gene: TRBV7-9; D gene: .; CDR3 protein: CASSPDRKQETQYF; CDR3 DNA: TGTGCCAGCAGCCCTGACAGGAAACAAGAGACCCAGTACTTC
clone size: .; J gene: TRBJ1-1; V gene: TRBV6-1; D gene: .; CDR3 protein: CASSAGYDTEAFF; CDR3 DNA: TGTGCCAGCAGTGCAGGGTATGACACTGAAGCTTTCTTT
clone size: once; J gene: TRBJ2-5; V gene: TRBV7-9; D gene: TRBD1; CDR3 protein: CASRRQGSKTQYF; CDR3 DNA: TGTGCCAGCCGTAGACAGGGCTCAAAGACCCAGTACTTC
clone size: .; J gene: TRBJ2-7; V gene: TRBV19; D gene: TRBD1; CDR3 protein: CASSIDRRQGTYEQYF; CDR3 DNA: TGTGCCAGTAGTATAGATCGGAGACAGGGGACCTACGAGCAGTACTTC